This T cell receptor (beta chain) was recovered during a study of shared clonotypes between healthy human individuals. Some clones are missing from TCRdb's copy, which holds only in-frame ones; the method was immunoSEQ multiplex PCR. Of roughly 500,000 clones in the sample, 90% to 96% were seen once. This CDR3 contains 15 residues. CDR1 is SGHTA and CDR2 is FQGNSA in the germline V gene. Trimming shortened V by 1 base and J by 6 bases, and 13 bases separated the two germline ends. The TCR comes from a woman younger than 45 in good health. The sequenced material came from naive CD4+ T cells sorted from blood. As for subset: CD45RA+ positively selected. V is TRBV7-2 and J is TRBJ2-1; no clear D. CDR3 in amino acids: CASSLVGMTRNEQFF. The CDR3, as DNA: TGTGCCAGCAGCTTAGTTGGGATGACTCGCAATGAGCAGTTCTTC.